This T cell receptor (beta chain) originates from a study of shared clonotypes between healthy human individuals. As for the study in general: Per donor, three plates held CD4 naive cells, three held CD4 memory, two held CD8 naive and one held CD8 memory. The study, taken as a whole, reports: Non-shared clonotypes were found to have lower generation probabilities than the clonotypes that were shared by all four of the sorted-subset donors.

Of note for this clone: What it recognizes is unknown.

Germline CDR1 and CDR2: MDHEN and SYDVKM. This CDR3 has 17 amino acids. J lost 3 bases, V lost 1 base, and 7 bases had no gene match. It was into CD45RA+ naive and CD45RA-negative memory subsets that the CD4+ cells were split. TCRdb's table, derived via immunoSEQ multiplex PCR, lists solely in-frame clones and lacks some. In the table there are 2 million to 2.5 million clones, 80% to 95% of which are singletons. The sequencing sample was made of naive CD4+ T cells from PBMCs. As to subset: CD45RA+ positively selected. V usage is TRBV28 and J usage is TRBJ2-1, with TRBD1 matching 9 bases. The receptor was derived from a man between 18 and 29 years old in good health. Some clones in this sample may be carry-over from other donors' samples. In nucleotides, the CDR3 is TGTGCCAGCAGTTTATTCACCGGGACAGGGAACTACAATGAGCAGTTCTTC. It yields the protein CASSLFTGTGNYNEQFF. Looking up the rest from reference TRBV28 and TRBJ2-1 gives the full variable domain: DVKVTQSSRYLVKRTGEKVFLECVQDMDHENMFWYRQDPGLGLRLIYFSYDVKMKEKGDIPEGYSVSREKKERFSLILESASTNQTSMYLCASSLFTGTGNYNEQFFGPGTRLTVL.